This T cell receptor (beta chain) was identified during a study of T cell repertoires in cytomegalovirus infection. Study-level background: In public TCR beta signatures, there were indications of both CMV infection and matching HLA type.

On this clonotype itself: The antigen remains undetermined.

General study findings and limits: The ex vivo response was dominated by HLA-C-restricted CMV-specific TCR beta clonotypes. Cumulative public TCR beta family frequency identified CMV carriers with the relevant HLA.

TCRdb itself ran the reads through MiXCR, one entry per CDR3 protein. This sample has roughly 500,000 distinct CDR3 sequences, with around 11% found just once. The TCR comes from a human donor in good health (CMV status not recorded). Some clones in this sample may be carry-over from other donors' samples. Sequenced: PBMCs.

Written as DNA, the CDR3 is TGTGCCAGCACCTGGGGCGGGTACTATGGCTACACCTTC. This encodes CASTWGGYYGYTF. The chain carries TRBV12-3 or TRBV12-4 and TRBJ1-2, with TRBD1 as a possible D gene (5 bases). Trimming left V 7 bases short and J 3 bases short, with 12 bases between. CDR3 size: 13 residues.